This T cell receptor beta chain was sequenced during a study of Ad26.COV2.S vaccination and SARS-CoV-2 variants. Study-wide background: The Ad26.COV2.S arm of the COV1001 trial was where the donor was placed.

This CDR3 has 17 amino acids. The ends lost 1 base at V and 4 bases at J; junction bases unmatched: 10. The germline CDR1 and CDR2 sequences are MDHEN and SYDVKM. Sequenced by immunoSEQ multiplex PCR; TCRdb stores in-frame clones only, minus some. The sample records roughly 390,000 clones, approximately 91% being singletons. Regarding treatment: over 15 received Ad26.COV2.S at low or high dose, single or two shots; about five received placebo; per-sample allocation not given. At day 63 after the first vaccine or placebo injection, samples were drawn. The sample in question was peripheral blood, obtained in a trial of Ad26.COV2.S vaccine versus placebo. The rearrangement joins TRBV28 to TRBJ1-1; TRBD1 agrees at 9 bases. The source of this sequence is a person aged 18-60 years who received the Ad26.COV2.S COVID-19 vaccine or a placebo. The CDR3 DNA reads as TGTGCCAGCAGTTTATTACGACAGGGGGGAAGGAGCACTGAAGCTTTCTTT. It codes for CASSLLRQGGRSTEAFF.